The rows below give T cell receptor beta chains drawn from one sample of a study of CD8+ T cells in alopecia areata. The assay was immunoSEQ multiplex PCR, and TCRdb's table has in-frame clones only and misses some. The data show about 150,000 clones, 80% to 90% seen once. The sample consisted of CD8+ T cells sorted from blood, taken at week 0. The receptors were sampled from a human donor with alopecia areata. CDR3s include the opening cysteine and the closing phenylalanine or tryptophan. The D gene is left open where the match is weak. Not every row has a clone size; where given, it reads once, few, many or a size class.

clone size,J gene,D gene,V gene,CDR3 DNA,CDR3 protein
once,TRBJ2-2,.,TRBV4-1,TGCGCCAGCAGCCAGTATGCCAACACCGGGGAGCTGTTTTTT,CASSQYANTGELFF
.,TRBJ2-2,.,TRBV11-2,TGTGCCAGCAGCCCCTCCGGACTACGATACACCGGGGAGCTGTTTTTT,CASSPSGLRYTGELFF
.,TRBJ2-1,TRBD2,TRBV12-5,TGTGCTAGTGGGCCGGGACTAGCGGGAGGGGATGAGCAGTTCTTC,CASGPGLAGGDEQFF
.,TRBJ1-1,.,TRBV30,TGTGCCTGGACGGTCGGAAGCTACTTCATGAACACTGAAGCTTTCTTT,CAWTVGSYFMNTEAFF
.,TRBJ2-1,TRBD2,TRBV7-3,TGTGCCAGCACCCTACCCCCCAGCGGGGGGCCGTTCTACAATGAGCAGTTCTTC,CASTLPPSGGPFYNEQFF
.,TRBJ2-7,.,TRBV27,TGTGCCAGCAGTTTCGGTCTTACCTACGAGCAGTACTTC,CASSFGLTYEQYF
.,TRBJ2-7,TRBD1,TRBV6-6,TGTGCCAGCAGCCCGGACAGGGGAGGGGCCGTGCAGTACTTC,CASSPDRGGAVQYF
.,TRBJ2-3,.,TRBV29-1,TGCAGCGCCTATCCCCCCGGGTCTGGTACGCAGTATTTT,CSAYPPGSGTQYF
.,TRBJ1-2,TRBD1,TRBV7-9,TGTGCCAGCAGCTTAGCGGTGACAGGGATCCATGGCTACACCTTC,CASSLAVTGIHGYTF
.,TRBJ2-3,.,TRBV10-1,TGCGCCAGCAGTGAGTTTGCAGGGGAGGTCACAGATACGCAGTATTTT,CASSEFAGEVTDTQYF
.,TRBJ2-3,TRBD1,TRBV5-4,TGTGCCAGCAGCCCGGACAGGGTAGGAAGCACAGATACGCAGTATTTT,CASSPDRVGSTDTQYF
.,TRBJ2-3,.,TRBV4-1,TGCGCCAGCAGCGCCTTCGCAGAGAGGGTGGGAGATACGCAGTATTTT,CASSAFAERVGDTQYF
.,TRBJ1-3,.,TRBV6-4,TGTGCCAGCAGTTGTTTTCTGGATAAGAGCTCTGGAAACACCATATATTTT,CASSCFLDKSSGNTIYF
.,TRBJ2-1,.,TRBV13,TGTGCCAGCAGCTTAGGATCGGGGGTTTGGGCCAATGAGCAGTTCTTC,CASSLGSGVWANEQFF
.,TRBJ2-7,.,TRBV7-9,TGTGCCAGCAGCAACACCTACGAGCAGTACTTC,CASSNTYEQYF
.,TRBJ1-2,.,TRBV29-1,TGCAGCGTTGATGCAGGACAGTACTATGGCTACACCTTC,CSVDAGQYYGYTF
.,TRBJ1-3,.,TRBV28,TGTGCCAGCAGCCTCCCTGGAAGTGGAAACACCATATATTTT,CASSLPGSGNTIYF
.,TRBJ2-1,.,TRBV13,TGTGCCAGCAGCTTAGAGATCCAGCGAAACAATGAGCAGTTCTTC,CASSLEIQRNNEQFF
few,TRBJ2-5,.,TRBV10-3,TGTGCCATCAGTGACGGGGGCCGAGAGACCCAGTACTTC,CAISDGGRETQYF
once,TRBJ2-1,.,TRBV7-9,TGTGCCAGCAGCCCACCAGACTACAATGAGCAGTTCTTC,CASSPPDYNEQFF
once,TRBJ2-7,.,TRBV29-1,TGCAGCGTTACGGCACCCAGCTCCTACGAGCAGTACTTC,CSVTAPSSYEQYF
once,TRBJ1-1,.,TRBV7-9,TGTGCCAGCAGCTTAGAATACACTGAAGCTTTCTTT,CASSLEYTEAFF
.,TRBJ2-7,TRBD1,TRBV4-1,TGCGCCAGCAGCCTTGGGACAGGGTCCTACGAGCAGTACTTC,CASSLGTGSYEQYF
.,TRBJ2-3,.,TRBV5-4,TGTGCCAGCAGCTTGGGGGGCAGCGTTCCAGATACGCAGTATTTT,CASSLGGSVPDTQYF
.,TRBJ1-2,.,TRBV29-1,TGCAGCGTTGATGACGGTTACTATGGCTACACCTTC,CSVDDGYYGYTF
.,TRBJ2-2,.,TRBV29-1,TGCAGCGTTGAAGATAGCATCGGGGCCACGAACACCGGGGAGCTGTTTTTT,CSVEDSIGATNTGELFF
.,TRBJ2-7,.,TRBV2,TGTGCCAGCAGTGGACAGGTCGAACCGGGGGGGCAGTACTTC,CASSGQVEPGGQYF
once,TRBJ2-2,TRBD1,TRBV9,TGTGCCAGCAGCGTAGCTACCGGGACAGGGGGCGTGCTGTTTTTT,CASSVATGTGGVLFF
once,TRBJ2-7,.,TRBV4-1,TGCGCCAGCAGCCCAACAGGGTTTCTATACGAGCAGTACTTC,CASSPTGFLYEQYF
.,TRBJ2-1,TRBD2,TRBV7-7,TGTGCTAGCAGCTTAGGCCCTAGCGGGAGCTCCTACAATGAGCAGTTCTTC,CASSLGPSGSSYNEQFF
.,TRBJ2-3,.,TRBV7-8,TGTGCCAGCAGCTTAGGTCCTACAGATACGCAGTATTTT,CASSLGPTDTQYF
.,TRBJ1-2,.,TRBV7-2,TGTGCCAGCAGCCCCGGACCTTCTAACTATGGCTACACCTTC,CASSPGPSNYGYTF
.,TRBJ2-3,TRBD2,TRBV7-9,TGTGCCAGCACGGACCGACTAGCGGGGGGCACAGATACGCAGTATTTT,CASTDRLAGGTDTQYF
once,TRBJ2-5,.,TRBV4-1,TGCGCCAGCAGCCAAGGGGTGCTAGCAACCGTAGAGACCCAGTACTTC,CASSQGVLATVETQYF
.,TRBJ2-2,TRBD1,TRBV28,TGTGCCAGCGACAGGGCGGACACCGGGGAGCTGTTTTTT,CASDRADTGELFF
few,TRBJ2-3,.,TRBV11-2,TGTGCCAGCAGCTCCACGGAGGATACGCAGTATTTT,CASSSTEDTQYF
few,TRBJ2-3,.,TRBV6-1,TGTGCCAGCAGTGAATGGGTCTGGTCGGTCACCAATACGCAGTATTTT,CASSEWVWSVTNTQYF
.,TRBJ2-2,TRBD1,TRBV29-1,TGCAGCGTTGAGGGCAGGGGGTCCAATAACACCGGGGAGCTGTTTTTT,CSVEGRGSNNTGELFF
.,TRBJ1-1,.,TRBV18,TGTGCCAGCTCACCACCTATGATGGGGGCGAACACTGAAGCTTTCTTT,CASSPPMMGANTEAFF
.,TRBJ1-5,TRBD1,TRBV5-1,TGCGCCAGCAGCTCAGGGACAGGGCCCAATCAGCCCCAGCATTTT,CASSSGTGPNQPQHF
.,TRBJ2-5,.,TRBV5-1,TGCGCCAGCAGCTTGGAGGGAAGCCAAGAGACCCAGTACTTC,CASSLEGSQETQYF
few,TRBJ2-6,.,TRBV29-1,TGCAGCGTTGAAGAAAGGGGAACGGAAACATACTCTGGGGCCAACGTCCTGACTTTC,CSVEERGTETYSGANVLTF
.,TRBJ2-7,.,TRBV6-6,TGTGCCAGCAGTTACTCTATGTCCTACGAGCAGTACTTC,CASSYSMSYEQYF
.,TRBJ2-7,.,TRBV7-9,TGTGCCAGCAGCCCGGAGGGGGACGAGCAGTACTTC,CASSPEGDEQYF